A single sample is the source of the 32 T cell receptor beta chains below, sequenced in a study of Tregs in tolerant kidney transplant recipients. The protocol was immunoSEQ multiplex PCR, while the TCRdb copy is restricted to in-frame clones and leaves out a portion. The listing records 25,000 to 35,000 clones. Here the sequenced sample was CD8+ T cells from blood, taken before the transplant. The source is a human donor who received a combined kidney and bone marrow transplant.

CDR3 sequence reads: CASSSDRLQETQYF. The CDR3 DNA, read in part, is TGTGCCAGCAGCTCGGACAGGTTACAAGAGACC. The chain combines TRBV7-6 with TRBJ2-5; 7 bases are shared with TRBD1. Coverage ceases 3 residues before the CDR3 finishes, and the germline J gene fills in the end. This CDR3 spans 14 amino acids. With 4 bases clipped from V and 2 bases from J, the junction kept 4 bases outside the gene matches. Germline CDR1 SGHVS, CDR2 FNYEAQ.

The CDR3 region is CASSMGQPNEQFF. The covered CDR3 bases are TGTGCCAGTAGTATGGGCCAACCTAATGAG. J is TRBJ2-1 and V is TRBV19; D unresolved. The CDR3 end falls 3 residues outside the read, so it is completed with the germline J gene. The CDR3 extends over 13 amino acids. The V end was cut by 3 bases, the J end by 7 bases, with 10 bases between. Germline CDR1 is LNHDA and CDR2 is SQIVND (reference sequence).

Details on this clone: Coverage ceases 3 residues before the CDR3 finishes, and the germline J gene fills in the end. The chain links TRBV11-2 to TRBJ2-2; 9 bases agree with TRBD1. The CDR3 has 14 amino acids. Germline CDR1 is SGHAT and CDR2 is FQNNGV. The CDR3: CASSLPIGQGPLFF. The covered CDR3 bases are TGTGCCAGCAGCCTACCTATCGGACAGGGGCCG.

Concerning this clone itself: The CDR3 goes on 3 residues after the read ends, and that part is filled in from the germline J gene. The J gene is TRBJ2-1, the V gene TRBV7-6; D unresolved. The CDR3 has 13 residues. Trimming cost V 4 bases and J 0 bases, with 4 bases left between them. Germline CDR1 SGHVS, CDR2 FNYEAQ. The part of the CDR3 DNA that was read is TGTGCCAGCAGCTACTTCTCCTACAATGAG. Protein: CASSYFSYNE. The full CDR3 reads CASSYFSYNEQFF.

In the case of this clone: The junction does not match germline at one end; this may be a read error. The read ends 3 residues shy of where the CDR3 ends; the end is completed using the germline J gene. The genes are TRBV7-9 and TRBJ2-5, with TRBD1 matching 8 bases. CDR3 length: 13 residues. Looked up from germline, CDR1 is SEHNR and CDR2 is FQNEAQ (reference sequence). The CDR3: CSSSSDRAQTQYF. Partial CDR3 DNA: TGTTCCAGCAGCTCGGACAGGGCGCAGACC. Full variable domain (remainder filled in from reference TRBV7-9 and TRBJ2-5): DTGVSQNPRHKITKRGQNVTFRCDPISEHNRLYWYRQTLGQGPEFLTYFQNEAQLEKSRLLSDRFSAERPKGSFSTLEIQRTEQGDSAMYLCSSSSDRAQTQYFGPGTRLLVL.

Remarks on this clone: The read ends 3 residues early relative to the CDR3; the germline J gene fills the gap. V and J are TRBV10-1 and TRBJ1-1; D remains unclear. Germline V gene lookup returns CDR1 WNHNN and CDR2 SYGVQD (reference sequence). This CDR3 comprises 11 residues. CDR3 region: CASSEGSLAFF. The sequenced part of the CDR3 DNA is TGCGCCAGCAGTGAGGGTAGCCTC.

Concerning this clone itself: Read coverage stops 3 residues before the CDR3 terminus; the germline J gene supplies the remainder. This chain connects TRBV5-6 to TRBJ2-7; 8 bases are a match to TRBD2. Germline CDR1 reads SGHDT; CDR2 reads YYEEEE. This CDR3 comprises 13 residues. V shed 4 bases, J shed 3 bases, and the junction held 3 bases outside the gene matches. The CDR3 spells CASSRGTSYEQYF. CDR3 DNA, as far as it was read: TGTGCCAGCAGCCGAGGGACTAGCTACGAG.

Note on this clone: The read comes to an end 3 residues before the CDR3 does, leaving the germline J gene to fill in the end. V usage is TRBV6-2 or TRBV6-3 and J usage is TRBJ2-3; 11 bases are a match to TRBD2. The ends lost 6 bases at V and 7 bases at J; junction bases unmatched: 9. This CDR3 region has 15 residues. Germline V gives CDR1 MNHEY, CDR2 SVGEGT. CDR3 sequence reads: CASRFPGTSGYTQYF. The sequenced part of the CDR3 DNA is TGTGCCAGCAGATTCCCCGGGACTAGCGGTTATACG.

With regard to this clone: The sequenced fragment ends 3 residues before the CDR3 boundary, so the rest is inferred from the germline J gene. The chain is built from TRBV7-2 and TRBJ2-7; 7 nucleotides align to TRBD1. The germline V gene has CDR1 SGHTA and CDR2 FQGNSA. The J segment lost 2 bases and the V segment lost 8 bases, leaving 9 bases of the junction unmatched. The CDR3 has 14 residues. The DNA read from the CDR3 is TGTGCCAGCGCCAAATGGACAGGCCCCTACGAG. This sequence encodes CASAKWTGPYE. The whole CDR3 protein reads CASAKWTGPYEQYF.

Comment on this clone: From the germline J gene comes the end of the CDR3, since the read stops 3 residues before it. The chain couples TRBV6-1 to TRBJ1-2; 7 nucleotides align to TRBD1. The V and J ends lost 1 base and 3 bases, in that order; junction bases with no gene match: 14. This CDR3 region has 18 residues. Germline V lookup: CDR1 MNHNS, CDR2 SASEGT. Incomplete CDR3 DNA: TGTGCCAGCAGTGAAGAAGTAGGGCCAGGGGGATGGGACTATGGC. Encoded protein: CASSEEVGPGGWDYG. The full CDR3 sequence reads CASSEEVGPGGWDYGYTF.

On this clone itself: The read gets to within 3 residues of the CDR3 end, and the germline J gene fills in the rest. V gene TRBV19 combines with J gene TRBJ2-3; D gene uncertain. The ends were cut back, 6 bases at V and 6 bases at J, with 10 bases in the middle. Looked up from germline, CDR1 is LNHDA and CDR2 is SQIVND (reference sequence). The CDR3 totals 12 residues. The CDR3 sequence: CASSQNMDTQYF. CDR3 DNA (partial): TGTGCCAGTAGCCAAAACATGGATACG.

In regard to this clone: The CDR3 end falls 3 residues outside the read, so it is completed with the germline J gene. The chain is built from TRBV2 and TRBJ1-1, with TRBD1 identical over 9 bases. The CDR3 runs to 14 residues. With 7 bases clipped from V and 5 bases from J, the junction kept 8 bases outside the gene matches. Germline V gene sequence: CDR1 SNHLY, CDR2 FYNNEI. CDR3 DNA, as far as it was read: TGTGCCAGCACCCCGGGACAGGGAGGGACTGAA. It yields the protein CASTPGQGGTE. The entire CDR3 protein is CASTPGQGGTEAFF. Full variable domain (rest looked up from reference TRBV2 and TRBJ1-1): EPEVTQTPSHQVTQMGQEVILRCVPISNHLYFYWYRQILGQKVEFLVSFYNNEISEKSEIFDDQFSVERPDGSNFTLKIRSTKLEDSAMYFCASTPGQGGTEAFFGQGTRLTVV.

On this clone itself: Sequencing ends 3 residues short of the CDR3 end; the germline J gene provides the rest. The chain joins TRBV5-1 to TRBJ1-3, with D tentatively TRBD1 (5 bases). The CDR3 has 16 residues. V was clipped by 4 bases and J by 0 bases, with 14 bases between them. Germline CDR1 SGHRS, CDR2 YFSETQ. Incomplete CDR3 DNA: TGCGCCAGCAGCCTTGGTGACAGAAACTCTGGAAACACC. It yields the protein CASSLGDRNSGNT. The complete CDR3 sequence is CASSLGDRNSGNTIYF.

With respect to this clone: The read halts 3 residues ahead of the CDR3 end, with the missing end drawn from the germline J gene. This chain connects TRBV7-8 to TRBJ1-2, with a tentative D call TRBD1 (6 bases). The germline CDR1 and CDR2 sequences are SGHVS and FQNEAQ. CDR3 size: 13 residues. The CDR3 protein is CASSLVTGFGYTF. The sequenced part of the CDR3 DNA is TGTGCCAGCAGCTTAGTTACAGGGTTCGGC.

Concerning this clone: The CDR3 extends 3 residues past the end of the read, so its final part is completed from the germline J gene. The chain combines TRBV7-9 with TRBJ1-5; no clear D gene. The V and J ends lost 5 bases and 2 bases respectively, with 7 bases between them. CDR1 is SEHNR and CDR2 is FQNEAQ in the germline V gene (reference sequence). The CDR3 is made up of 13 amino acids. CDR3 protein: CASSRSGNQPQHF. The sequenced CDR3 bases are TGTGCCAGCAGCCGTAGTGGCAATCAGCCC.

Points on this clone: The CDR3 goes on 3 residues after the read ends, and that part is filled in from the germline J gene. V is TRBV7-9 and J is TRBJ1-2; TRBD1 might be the D (5 bases). From germline, CDR1 is SEHNR and CDR2 FQNEAQ (reference sequence). The CDR3 sequence is 11 residues long. Here the CDR3 reads CASSPDMFYTF. CDR3 bases read: TGTGCCAGCAGCCCGGACATGTTT.

As for this clone: The observed sequence ends 3 residues before the CDR3 terminus, with the missing tail filled in from the germline J gene. V and J are TRBV6-1 and TRBJ1-1, with D possibly TRBD1 on 6 matching bases. Germline CDR1 MNHNS, CDR2 SASEGT. The V end was cut by 4 bases, the J end by 6 bases, with 12 bases between. This CDR3 region has 13 residues. CDR3 DNA, as far as it was read: TGTGCCAGCAGTGGCAGGGGTTGGCCTGAA. Translating gives CASSGRGWPE. The complete CDR3 sequence is CASSGRGWPEAFF.

In the case of this clone: The CDR3 goes on 3 residues after the read ends, and that part is filled in from the germline J gene. The chain links TRBV5-3 to TRBJ1-1; D uncertain. TRBV5-3 has ORF status, its function being uncertain. V was pared by 2 bases and J by 0 bases, with 11 bases between. This CDR3 has 15 amino acids. The sequenced part of the CDR3 DNA is TGTGCCAGAAGCTTCCTCCGCGCTATGAACACTGAA. This gives the protein CARSFLRAMNTE. The CDR3 as a whole reads CARSFLRAMNTEAFF.

About this clone itself: The read terminates 3 residues ahead of where the CDR3 ends, so the germline J gene completes it. The V gene is TRBV7-6, the J gene TRBJ2-6; D gene uncertain. Germline V CDR1 and CDR2: SGHVS, FNYEAQ. The CDR3 extends over 15 amino acids. V gave up 8 bases and J gave up 1 base, with 12 bases separating them. The CDR3 sequence is CASAPVGSGANVLTF. CDR3 DNA (partial): TGTGCCAGCGCCCCCGTCGGGTCTGGGGCCAACGTC.

Details on this clone: The read comes to an end 3 residues before the CDR3 does, leaving the germline J gene to fill in the end. The chain recombines TRBV7-6 with TRBJ1-3; 9 bases fit TRBD1. The CDR3 sequence is 14 residues long. The trim removed 8 bases at V and 2 bases at J, leaving 4 bases unmatched. Germline-derived CDR1 and CDR2 are SGHVS and FNYEAQ. The CDR3 spells CASGRDRAGNTIYF. The sequenced part of the CDR3 DNA is TGTGCCAGCGGAAGGGACAGGGCTGGAAACACC.

In the case of this clone: The read terminates 3 residues before the CDR3 end, so the remaining end is supplied by the germline J gene. The V and J genes are TRBV2 and TRBJ1-1; 9 positions match TRBD1. The CDR3 totals 15 residues. CDR1 and CDR2 (germline): SNHLY, FYNNEI. The V segment lost 6 bases and the J segment 0 bases; nucleotides outside the gene matches: 5. CDR3 DNA, as far as it was read: TGTGCCAGCAGGAGGGGGACAGGGTTGAACACTGAA. It yields the protein CASRRGTGLNTE. The entire CDR3 protein reads CASRRGTGLNTEAFF.

A remark on this clone: The CDR3 end lies 3 residues beyond the end of the read and is filled in from the germline J gene. The chain combines TRBV10-3 with TRBJ1-4; unclear D gene. Trimming removed 0 bases at V and 7 bases at J, with 9 bases between. The CDR3 runs 14 residues. The germline V gene has CDR1 ENHRY and CDR2 SYGVKD. CDR3 DNA (partial): TGTGCCATCAGTGAGTCGTCCGGGTCTGAAAAA. This gives the protein CAISESSGSEK. The entire CDR3 protein reads CAISESSGSEKLFF.

On this clone itself: The read ends 3 residues shy of where the CDR3 ends; the end is completed using the germline J gene. V gene TRBV30 combines with J gene TRBJ2-6; weak D call: TRBD1 (5 bases). This CDR3 spans 14 amino acids. The germline V gene has CDR1 GTSNPN and CDR2 SVGIG (reference sequence). Trimming pared 0 bases from V and 3 bases from J, leaving 6 bases between. CDR3 DNA, as far as it was read: TGTGCCTGGAGTGTTAGGGGTGGGGCCAACGTC. Its translation: CAWSVRGGANV. The whole CDR3 sequence reads CAWSVRGGANVLTF. Variable domain in full (rest from reference TRBV30 and TRBJ2-6): SQTIHQWPATLVQPVGSPLSLECTVEGTSNPNLYWYRQAAGRGLQLLFYSVGIGQISSEVPQNLSASRPQDRQFILSSKKLLLSDSGFYLCAWSVRGGANVLTFGAGSRLTVL.

As concerns this clone: The read ends 3 residues before the CDR3 terminus; that terminus is restored from the germline J gene. This rearrangement joins TRBV6-1 to TRBJ1-2, with a weak D call TRBD1 (6 bases). The germline V and J ends were trimmed by 3 bases and 4 bases, with 9 bases remaining between them. The CDR3 runs to 13 residues. CDR1 is MNHNS and CDR2 is SASEGT in the germline V gene. CDR3: CASSDTGLYGYTF. Partial CDR3 DNA: TGTGCCAGCAGTGATACAGGGCTCTATGGC.

CDR3 DNA, as far as it was read: TGTGCCAGCAGCCGATTGGACAGGAACACTGAA. It specifies CASSRLDRNTE. The whole CDR3 reads CASSRLDRNTEAFF. The chain recombines TRBV5-6 with TRBJ1-1; D perhaps matches TRBD1 (6 bases). The read gets to within 3 residues of the CDR3 end, and the germline J gene fills in the rest. The CDR3 has 14 amino acids. Trimming shortened V by 4 bases and J by 1 base, and 11 bases separated the two germline ends. Looked up from germline, CDR1 is SGHDT and CDR2 is YYEEEE.

Comment on this clone: The missing CDR3 end, 3 residues past where the read stops, is filled in from the germline J gene. J is TRBJ2-7 and V is TRBV19; D is unclear. V lost 5 bases and J lost 3, with 14 bases in between. The length of the CDR3 is 14 residues. CDR1 is LNHDA, CDR2 SQIVND, per germline (reference sequence). CDR3 DNA (partial): TGTGCCAGTAGTCTAACCCTGGGCCTCTACGAG. This encodes CASSLTLGLYE. The full CDR3 sequence reads CASSLTLGLYEQYF.

On this clone itself: The read gets to within 3 residues of the CDR3 end, and the germline J gene fills in the rest. The J gene is TRBJ1-5, the V gene TRBV30; TRBD1 agrees at 9 bases. Per the germline V gene, CDR1 is GTSNPN and CDR2 is SVGIG (reference sequence). The CDR3 loop spans 15 amino acids. J lost 2 bases, V lost 1 base, and 3 bases had no gene match. CDR3 DNA (partial): TGTGCCTGGAGTGACCGGGACAGGGGCAATCAGCCC. Protein: CAWSDRDRGNQP. The entire CDR3 protein is CAWSDRDRGNQPQHF. The variable domain in full, completed from reference TRBV30 and TRBJ1-5, reads SQTIHQWPATLVQPVGSPLSLECTVEGTSNPNLYWYRQAAGRGLQLLFYSVGIGQISSEVPQNLSASRPQDRQFILSSKKLLLSDSGFYLCAWSDRDRGNQPQHFGDGTRLSIL.

Concerning this clone: The read stops 3 residues short of the end of the CDR3; the missing end is completed from the germline J gene. The chain employs TRBV19 and TRBJ2-7; no clear D. CDR3 length: 14 residues. Trimming removed 1 base from V and 1 base from J, with 8 bases in between. Germline V lookup: CDR1 LNHDA, CDR2 SQIVND (reference sequence). Partial CDR3 DNA: TGTGCCAGTAGTATAGCTGGCGGATCCTACGAG. Residues: CASSIAGGSYE. In full, the CDR3 reads CASSIAGGSYEQYF.

In the case of this clone: The CDR3 goes on 3 residues after the read ends, and that part is filled in from the germline J gene. V is TRBV2 and J is TRBJ1-1; D not resolved. Germline V gives CDR1 SNHLY, CDR2 FYNNEI. The V end was cut by 0 bases, the J end by 0 bases, with 8 bases between. This CDR3 has 15 amino acids. This CDR3 is CASSEASHLNTEAFF. CDR3 DNA (partial): TGTGCCAGCAGTGAAGCATCACACCTGAACACTGAA.

Notes on this clone: The read finishes 3 residues shy of the CDR3 end, and the germline J gene is used to complete it. This rearrangement joins TRBV20-1 to TRBJ2-1; TRBD1 aligns across 7 bases. The germline V gene encodes CDR1 DFQATT and CDR2 SNEGSKA (reference sequence). The CDR3 spans 14 residues. V dropped 1 base and J dropped 4; count of bases not matched to a gene: 4. CDR3 DNA (partial): TGCAGTGCTAGAGGAGGGGGCTTTTACAATGAG. It encodes CSARGGGFYNE. The CDR3 in full is CSARGGGFYNEQFF.

On this clone: Sequencing ends 3 residues short of the CDR3 end; the germline J gene provides the rest. The chain has TRBV19 and TRBJ2-1, with D maybe TRBD2 (5 bases). CDR1 is LNHDA and CDR2 is SQIVND in the germline V gene (reference sequence). The CDR3 consists of 12 residues. Trimming took off 3 bases at V and 8 bases at J, with 8 bases between the two ends. The part of the CDR3 DNA that was read is TGTGCCAGTAGTATGAGGGTCGATGAG. This encodes CASSMRVDE. The CDR3 as a whole reads CASSMRVDEQFF.

As concerns this clone: Coverage ceases 3 residues before the CDR3 finishes, and the germline J gene fills in the end. This chain links TRBV7-9 with TRBJ2-5; no clear D gene. V lost 1 base, J lost 4 bases, and 7 bases lay in between. The CDR3 spans 13 residues. Germline V gene sequence: CDR1 SEHNR, CDR2 FQNEAQ (reference sequence). The CDR3 bases that were read are TGTGCCAGCAGCTTAGGACATGGAGAGACC. It translates to CASSLGHGET. The complete CDR3 protein is CASSLGHGETQYF.